This T cell receptor beta chain stems from a study of blood T cell repertoires in COVID-19. Repertoires were generated with immunoSEQ multiplex PCR, while TCRdb's copy carries only in-frame clones and drops some. The data show some 220,000 clones, about three quarters seen once. Trimming cost V 5 bases and J 6 bases; bases outside gene matches: 12. Germline-derived CDR1 and CDR2 are SGHTA and FQGTGA. The CDR3 runs to 16 residues. The chain uses TRBV7-3 and TRBJ2-3, with 9 positions matching TRBD2. The origin of this receptor is an older woman with acute or convalescent COVID-19. The specimen sequenced was peripheral blood. In DNA, the CDR3 is TGTGCCAGCAGCCCAGAGGGCGGGGGGGCCGCGGATACGCAGTATTTT. Translated: CASSPEGGGAADTQYF.